Here is one TCR beta chain with its context. Antigen: not known. The data were produced by immunoSEQ multiplex PCR, yet TCRdb's version contains in-frame clones alone and is incomplete. The table lists over 85,000 clones, roughly 90% of them singletons. The sample belongs to a study of cytomegalovirus exposure and HLA in healthy donors. Study-wide results and caveats: In the roughly 120 validation repertoires, about 94% of cluster scores exceeded 0, per a later analysis.

Sequenced sample: PBMCs. This clonotype originated in a woman aged 18 to 35 in good health and CMV-seronegative.

CDR3: CASSFLAGGQETQYF. CDR3 in DNA: TGCGCCAGCAGCTTCTTAGCGGGGGGGCAAGAGACCCAGTACTTC. The genes are TRBV5-1 and TRBJ2-5, with 11 positions matching TRBD2. The CDR3 has 15 residues. The trim removed 2 bases at V and 2 bases at J, leaving 2 bases unmatched. The germline V gene encodes CDR1 SGHRS and CDR2 YFSETQ.